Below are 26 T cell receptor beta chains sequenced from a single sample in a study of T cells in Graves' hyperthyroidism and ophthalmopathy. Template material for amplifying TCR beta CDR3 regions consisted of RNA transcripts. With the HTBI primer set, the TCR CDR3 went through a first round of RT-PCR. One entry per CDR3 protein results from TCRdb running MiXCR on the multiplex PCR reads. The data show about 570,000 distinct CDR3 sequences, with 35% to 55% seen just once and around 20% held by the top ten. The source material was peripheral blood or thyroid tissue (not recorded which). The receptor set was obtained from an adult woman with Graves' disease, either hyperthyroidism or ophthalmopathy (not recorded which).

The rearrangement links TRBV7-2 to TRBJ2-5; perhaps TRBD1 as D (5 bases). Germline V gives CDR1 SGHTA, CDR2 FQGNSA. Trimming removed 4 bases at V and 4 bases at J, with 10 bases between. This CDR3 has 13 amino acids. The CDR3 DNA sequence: TGTGCCAGCAGCTACGACAGTTTAGAGACCCAGTACTTC. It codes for CASSYDSLETQYF.

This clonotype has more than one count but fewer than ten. CDR3 bases: TGTGCCTGGAGTGTACAGGACAGGGGACTTCGTGTTCAGCCCCAGCATTTT. Translated: CAWSVQDRGLRVQPQHF. V gene TRBV30 combines with J gene TRBJ1-5; 9 positions match TRBD1. The CDR3 totals 17 residues. The germline gives CDR1 GTSNPN, CDR2 SVGIG (reference sequence). The ends lost 0 bases at V and 6 bases at J; junction bases unmatched: 12.

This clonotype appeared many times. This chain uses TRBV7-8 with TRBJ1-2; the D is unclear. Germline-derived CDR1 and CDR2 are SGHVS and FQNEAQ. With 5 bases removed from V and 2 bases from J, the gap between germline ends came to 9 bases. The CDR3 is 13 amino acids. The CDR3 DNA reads TGTGCCAGCAGCCATGGGCCAAACTATGGCTACACCTTC. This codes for CASSHGPNYGYTF.

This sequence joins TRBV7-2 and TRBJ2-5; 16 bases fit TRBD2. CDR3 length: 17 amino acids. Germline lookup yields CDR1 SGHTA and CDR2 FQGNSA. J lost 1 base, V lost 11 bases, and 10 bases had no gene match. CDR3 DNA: TGTGCCTGCGCGGGACTAGCGGGAGGGCCAGGCCAAGAGACCCAGTACTTC. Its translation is CACAGLAGGPGQETQYF.

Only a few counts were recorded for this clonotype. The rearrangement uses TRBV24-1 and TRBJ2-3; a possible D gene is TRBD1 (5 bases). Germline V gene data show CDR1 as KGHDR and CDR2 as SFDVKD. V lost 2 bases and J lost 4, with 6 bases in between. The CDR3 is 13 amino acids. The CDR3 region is CATSDWGADTQYF. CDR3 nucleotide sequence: TGTGCCACCAGTGATTGGGGCGCAGATACGCAGTATTTT.

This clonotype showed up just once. CDR3 nucleotides: TGTGCCAGCAGCCAAGGACTAGCGGGTTGGGATGAGCAGTTCTTC. Translating gives CASSQGLAGWDEQFF. This chain links TRBV7-9 with TRBJ2-7; 11 bases align to TRBD2. The assigned J gene may be wrong: the sequence end matches TRBJ2-1 better. The CDR3 totals 15 residues. Germline values: CDR1 SEHNR, CDR2 FQNEAQ (reference sequence).

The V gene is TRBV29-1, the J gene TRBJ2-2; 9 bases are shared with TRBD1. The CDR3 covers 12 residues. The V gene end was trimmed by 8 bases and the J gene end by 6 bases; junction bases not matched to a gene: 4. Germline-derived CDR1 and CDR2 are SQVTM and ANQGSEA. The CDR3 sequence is CSRDRVAGELFF. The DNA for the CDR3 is TGCAGCCGGGACAGGGTTGCCGGGGAGCTGTTTTTT.

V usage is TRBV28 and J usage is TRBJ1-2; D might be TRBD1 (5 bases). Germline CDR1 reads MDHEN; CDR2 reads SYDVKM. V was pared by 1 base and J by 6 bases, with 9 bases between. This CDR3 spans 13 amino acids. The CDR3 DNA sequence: TGTGCCAGCAGTTTATCGCCAGGGCATGGCTACACCTTC. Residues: CASSLSPGHGYTF.

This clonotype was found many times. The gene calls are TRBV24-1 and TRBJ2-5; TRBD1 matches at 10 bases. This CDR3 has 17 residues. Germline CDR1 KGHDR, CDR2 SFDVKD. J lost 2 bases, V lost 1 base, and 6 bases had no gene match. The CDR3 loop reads CATSDLGTGVLQETQYF. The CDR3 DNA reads TGTGCCACCAGTGATTTAGGGACAGGGGTTCTGCAAGAGACCCAGTACTTC.

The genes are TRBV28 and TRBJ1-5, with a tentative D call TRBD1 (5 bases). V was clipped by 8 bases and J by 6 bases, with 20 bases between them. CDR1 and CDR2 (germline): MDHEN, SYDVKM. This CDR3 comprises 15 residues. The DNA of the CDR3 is TGTGCCAGCCTTCATGGGGCCAGGGATGGTCAGCCCCAGCATTTT. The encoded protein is CASLHGARDGQPQHF. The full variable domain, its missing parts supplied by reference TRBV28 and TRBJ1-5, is DVKVTQSSRYLVKRTGEKVFLECVQDMDHENMFWYRQDPGLGLRLIYFSYDVKMKEKGDIPEGYSVSREKKERFSLILESASTNQTSMYLCASLHGARDGQPQHFGDGTRLSIL.

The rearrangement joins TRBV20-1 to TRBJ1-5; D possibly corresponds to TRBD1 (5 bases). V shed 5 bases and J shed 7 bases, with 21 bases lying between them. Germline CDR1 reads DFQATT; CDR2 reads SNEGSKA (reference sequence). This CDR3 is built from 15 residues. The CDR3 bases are TGCAGTGCTGAAACGGTGGGGGGTCGGGAGCAGCCCCAGCATTTT. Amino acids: CSAETVGGREQPQHF.

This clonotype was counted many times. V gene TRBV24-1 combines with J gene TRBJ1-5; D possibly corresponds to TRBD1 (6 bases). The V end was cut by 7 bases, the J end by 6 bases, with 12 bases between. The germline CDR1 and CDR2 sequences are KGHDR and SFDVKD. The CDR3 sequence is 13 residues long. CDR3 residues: CATSLQGGQPQHF. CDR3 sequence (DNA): TGTGCCACCAGCCTACAGGGAGGTCAGCCCCAGCATTTT.

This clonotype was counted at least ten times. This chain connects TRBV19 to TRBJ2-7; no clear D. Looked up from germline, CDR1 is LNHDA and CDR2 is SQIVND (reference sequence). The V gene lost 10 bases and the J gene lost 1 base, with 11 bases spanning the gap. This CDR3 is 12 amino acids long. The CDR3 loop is CATGPSSYEQYF. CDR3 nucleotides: TGTGCCACTGGACCCTCATCCTACGAGCAGTACTTC.

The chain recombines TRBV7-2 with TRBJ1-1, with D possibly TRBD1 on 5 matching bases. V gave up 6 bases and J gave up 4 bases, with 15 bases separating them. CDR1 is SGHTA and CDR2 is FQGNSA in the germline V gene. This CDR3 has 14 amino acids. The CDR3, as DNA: TGTGCCAGCAGTTACTCACCAGGGAGCACTGAAGCTTTCTTT. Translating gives CASSYSPGSTEAFF. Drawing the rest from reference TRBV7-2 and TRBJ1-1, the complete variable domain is GAGVSQSPSNKVTEKGKDVELRCDPISGHTALYWYRQSLGQGLEFLIYFQGNSAPDKSGLPSDRFSAERTGGSVSTLTIQRTQQEDSAVYLCASSYSPGSTEAFFGQGTRLTVV.

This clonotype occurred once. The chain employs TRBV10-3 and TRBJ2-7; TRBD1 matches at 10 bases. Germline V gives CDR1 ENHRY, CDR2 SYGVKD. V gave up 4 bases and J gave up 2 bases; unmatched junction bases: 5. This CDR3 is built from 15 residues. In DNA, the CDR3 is TGTGCCATCAGTGCTAGGACAGGGGGAACCTACGAGCAGTACTTC. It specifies CAISARTGGTYEQYF.

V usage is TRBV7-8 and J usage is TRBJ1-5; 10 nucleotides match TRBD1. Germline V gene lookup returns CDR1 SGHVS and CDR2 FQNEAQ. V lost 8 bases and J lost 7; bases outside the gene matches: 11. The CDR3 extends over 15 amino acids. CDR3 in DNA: TGTGCCAGCGGGATGACAGGGGGCGCGGGGCAGCCCCAGCATTTT. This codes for CASGMTGGAGQPQHF. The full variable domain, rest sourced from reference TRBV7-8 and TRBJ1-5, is GAGVSQSPRYKVAKRGQDVALRCDPISGHVSLFWYQQALGQGPEFLTYFQNEAQLDKSGLPSDRFFAERPEGSVSTLKIQRTQQEDSAVYLCASGMTGGAGQPQHFGDGTRLSIL.

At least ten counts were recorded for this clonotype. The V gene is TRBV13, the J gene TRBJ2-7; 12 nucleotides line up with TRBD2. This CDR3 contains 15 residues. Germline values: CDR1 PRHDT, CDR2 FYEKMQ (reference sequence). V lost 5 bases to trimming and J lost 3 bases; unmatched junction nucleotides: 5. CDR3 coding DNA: TGTGCCAGCAGCCAGACTAGCGGGAGCCTCTACGAGCAGTACTTC. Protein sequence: CASSQTSGSLYEQYF.

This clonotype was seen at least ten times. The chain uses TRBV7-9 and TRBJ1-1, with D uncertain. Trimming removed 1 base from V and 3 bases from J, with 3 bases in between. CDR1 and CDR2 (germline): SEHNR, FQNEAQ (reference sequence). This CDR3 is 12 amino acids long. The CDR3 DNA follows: TGTGCCAGCAGCTTAGGTTACACTGAAGCTTTCTTT. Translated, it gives CASSLGYTEAFF.

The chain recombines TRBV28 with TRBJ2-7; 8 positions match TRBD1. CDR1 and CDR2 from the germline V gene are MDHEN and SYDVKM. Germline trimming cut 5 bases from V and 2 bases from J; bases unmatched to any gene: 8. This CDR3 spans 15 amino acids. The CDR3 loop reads CASSPSTGDTYEQYF. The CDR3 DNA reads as TGTGCCAGCAGTCCTTCGACAGGGGACACCTACGAGCAGTACTTC.

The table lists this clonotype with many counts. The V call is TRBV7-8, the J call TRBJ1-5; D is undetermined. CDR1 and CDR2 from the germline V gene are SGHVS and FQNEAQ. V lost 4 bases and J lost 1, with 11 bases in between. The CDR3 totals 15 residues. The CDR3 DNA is TGTGCCAGCAGCTACAGTCGGCTCAGCAATCAGCCCCAGCATTTT. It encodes CASSYSRLSNQPQHF.

The CDR3: CASSPGPEATEAFF. In nucleotides, the CDR3 is TGCGCCAGCAGCCCCGGGCCGGAGGCCACTGAAGCTTTCTTT. The V gene is TRBV5-1, the J gene TRBJ1-1; unclear D gene. In germline, CDR1 is SGHRS, CDR2 YFSETQ. V lost 4 bases, J lost 4 bases, and 14 bases lay in between. The CDR3 has 14 residues.

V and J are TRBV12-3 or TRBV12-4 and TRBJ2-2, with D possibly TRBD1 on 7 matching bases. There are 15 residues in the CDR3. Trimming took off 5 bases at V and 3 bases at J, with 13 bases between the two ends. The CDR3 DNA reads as TGTGCCAGCAGTCCGCGGGACAGCTACACCGGGGAGCTGTTTTTT. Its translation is CASSPRDSYTGELFF.

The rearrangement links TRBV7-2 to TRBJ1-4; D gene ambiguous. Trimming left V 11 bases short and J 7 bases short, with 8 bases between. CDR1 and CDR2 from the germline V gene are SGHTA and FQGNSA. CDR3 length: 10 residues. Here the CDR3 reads CACATEKLFF. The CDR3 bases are TGTGCCTGCGCGACTGAAAAACTGTTTTTT.

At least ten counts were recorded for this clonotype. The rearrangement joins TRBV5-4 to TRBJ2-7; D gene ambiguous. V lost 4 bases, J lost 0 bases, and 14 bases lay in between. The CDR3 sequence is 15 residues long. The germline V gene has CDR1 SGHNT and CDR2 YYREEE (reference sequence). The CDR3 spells CASSRSGGRSYEQYF. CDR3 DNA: TGTGCCAGCAGCCGGAGTGGCGGTCGCTCCTACGAGCAGTACTTC.

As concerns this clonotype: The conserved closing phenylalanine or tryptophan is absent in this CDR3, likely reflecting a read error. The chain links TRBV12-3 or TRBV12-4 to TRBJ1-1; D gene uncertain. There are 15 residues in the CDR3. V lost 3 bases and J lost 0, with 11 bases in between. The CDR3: CASSLADLLNTEAFL. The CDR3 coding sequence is TGTGCCAGCAGTTTGGCAGATCTTTTGAACACTGAAGCTTTCCTT.

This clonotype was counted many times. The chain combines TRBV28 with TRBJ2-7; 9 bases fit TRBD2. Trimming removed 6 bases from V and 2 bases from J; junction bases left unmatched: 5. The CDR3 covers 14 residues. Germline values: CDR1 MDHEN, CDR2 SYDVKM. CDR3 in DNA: TGTGCCAGCAGAGCTAGCGGGGTTACCTACGAGCAGTACTTC. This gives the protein CASRASGVTYEQYF. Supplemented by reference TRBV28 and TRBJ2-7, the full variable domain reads DVKVTQSSRYLVKRTGEKVFLECVQDMDHENMFWYRQDPGLGLRLIYFSYDVKMKEKGDIPEGYSVSREKKERFSLILESASTNQTSMYLCASRASGVTYEQYFGPGTRLTVT.